This TCR beta chain was recovered during a study of blood T cell repertoires in COVID-19. The assay was immunoSEQ multiplex PCR, and TCRdb's table has in-frame clones only and misses some. The sample lists some 270,000 clones, 90% occurring once. While infection was still active, Seattle patients were enrolled and then followed longitudinally. The CDR3 totals 14 residues. Germline V CDR1 and CDR2: SGHRS, YFSETQ. V was pared by 5 bases and J by 0 bases, with 9 bases between. This clone was seen more than once but under ten times. The chain is built from TRBV5-1 and TRBJ1-5; D is unclear. This clonotype originated in a woman aged 55-69 years with COVID-19, enrolled during active disease. The specimen was peripheral blood. CDR3 DNA: TGCGCCAGCAGTGAAACTTATAGCAATCAGCCCCAGCATTTT. It translates to CASSETYSNQPQHF.